One T cell receptor (beta chain) is described in this entry. The antigen is unknown. The PCR contained 60 Vbeta and 13 Jbeta primers. Source study methods: Among the unique TCR beta chains that a later analysis counted, around 72 million in all, about 11 million were shared. Repertoires were generated with immunoSEQ multiplex PCR, while TCRdb's copy carries only in-frame clones and drops some. V and J calls and clone size are copied from that table; D and trimming were computed from the DNA. The sample consists of some 100,000 clones, about 70% of them appearing once. Per the germline V gene, CDR1 is SGHDT and CDR2 is YYEEEE. V lost 2 bases to trimming and J lost 4 bases, with 12 bases between them. This CDR3 is built from 14 residues. These data originate in a study of cytomegalovirus exposure and HLA in healthy donors. General study findings and limits: The study dropped some indistinguishable V segments, TRBV6-2 and TRBV6-3 among them. According to an earlier analysis, most TCR beta V segments yielded productive rearrangements about 90% or about 30% of the time.

Sequencing was performed on PBMCs. The chain links TRBV5-6 to TRBJ1-2; D not certain. This receptor was taken from a woman aged 18-35 years in good health and CMV-seropositive. The CDR3 spells CASSLQSGVYGYTF. In DNA, the CDR3 is TGTGCCAGCAGCTTACAATCCGGGGTCTATGGCTACACCTTC.